This T cell receptor beta chain originates from a study of T cell responses to AZD1222 COVID-19 vaccine (dated by TCRdb to 2020 to 2022). A note on the overall study: AZD1222 recipients with second doses at about 4 weeks or about 12 weeks were pooled, because spike-specific TCR depth and breadth did not differ between schedules. TCR sequencing covered some 250 trial participants: nearly 210 given two doses of AZD1222 and 26 given two doses of MenACWY control vaccine. Trial participants were enrolled by age into subgroups of 18-55, 56-69 and 70-plus years, and 148, 28 and 57 TCR-sequenced participants, respectively, were included in these subgroups.

On the study overall, not on this receptor specifically: Conclusions about previously exposed vaccinees are limited, since just a handful of AZD1222 recipients were seropositive for SARS-CoV-2 at baseline. The vaccine-associated CD4 TCRs covered the entire spike protein, and the dominant responses fell in regions 160-218 and 743-854. The 56-69-year group was small, and its depth increase did not reach significance, likely because of low power. Nearly half of unique spike-specific TCRs reportedly recognized epitopes outside regions mutated in the B.1.351 and B.1.1.7 variants. A significant rise in spike-specific TCR breadth and depth was observed after two AZD1222 doses relative to day 0 and relative to MenACWY recipients. Participants were mostly white British and included more females than males, and it was suggested by the authors that clonal diversity may have been underestimated. Because no samples from the day 14 peak response were available, repertoires could be characterized only after the peak T cell response.

V gives up 3 bases and J gives up 2 bases, and the segment between their germline ends measures 11 bases. Sequences SGHAT (CDR1) and FQNNGV (CDR2) are obtained from the germline V gene. Taken from cysteine to phenylalanine, the CDR3 has 14 residues. Only CDR3 DNA is held: 42 bases, read in frame from base 1. This sample's time point label indicates: baseline before first vaccination. The vaccinee samples were drawn from two UK trials, COV001 and COV002, one of which was a single-blind randomized controlled phase 2/3 trial testing AZD1222 (ChAdOx1 nCoV-19) in healthy adults. Trial participant PBMC samples were collected at day 0 and day 28 after the second dose for TCRbeta chain sequencing. The CDR3 regions of human TCRbeta chains were analyzed by immunosequencing. For the original study's pipeline: TCRs in the repertoires were compared against a reference library of SARS-CoV-2-specific TCRs that had been generated with the MIRA antigen-specificity platform. Breadth was defined as the fraction of unique TCRs that were SARS-CoV-2-associated, and depth was defined as the fraction of total T cells that were SARS-CoV-2-associated. Each spike-specific TCR was assigned to its reactive spike region and to a CD4 or CD8 class using the MIRA data. Log10-transformed breadth and depth values were compared by one-way ANOVA with Sidak's multiple comparisons tests. This immuneACCESS table, as held by TCRdb, lists in-frame sequences with V and J called but not all clones. Of the missing ones, under half trace to an unresolved V gene in checked studies; the others have no known cause. That table is the source of V, J and clone size, and D and trimming were worked out from the DNA. A total of some 96,000 clones appear in this sample, around 89% of them only once. In total, the top ten clones hold 2.5% to 3.5% of the sample.

With regard to this clone: It lacks a known antigen. No much larger clone is present one base from it, and per-base qualities are unavailable.

The TCR comes from an adult in good health. The chain is made from TRBV11-2 and TRBJ2-7; the D region possibly corresponds to TRBD1 (6 bases align). This sample comprised peripheral blood, obtained on day 0 of AZD1222 vaccination. The bases read TGTGCCAGCAGCTTCATAACAGGGCCCTACGAGCAGTACTTC. This gives the protein CASSFITGPYEQYF.